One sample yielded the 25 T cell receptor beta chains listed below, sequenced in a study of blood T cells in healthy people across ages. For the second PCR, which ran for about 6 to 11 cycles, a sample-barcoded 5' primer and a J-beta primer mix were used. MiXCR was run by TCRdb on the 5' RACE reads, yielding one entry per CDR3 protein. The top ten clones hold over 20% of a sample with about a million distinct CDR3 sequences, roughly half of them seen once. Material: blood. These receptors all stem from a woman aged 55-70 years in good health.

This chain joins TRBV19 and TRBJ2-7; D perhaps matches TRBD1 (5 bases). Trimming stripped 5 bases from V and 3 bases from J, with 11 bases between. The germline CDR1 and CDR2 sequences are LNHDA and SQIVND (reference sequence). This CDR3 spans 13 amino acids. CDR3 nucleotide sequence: TGTGCCAGTAGTGCAACAGGAGACTACGAGCAGTACTTC. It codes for CASSATGDYEQYF.

CDR3 sequence reads: CASSLDRGAQETQYF. Here the CDR3 DNA reads TGTGCCAGCAGCCTGGACAGGGGGGCTCAAGAGACCCAGTACTTC. V is TRBV7-7 and J is TRBJ2-5; 10 positions match TRBD1. From germline, CDR1 is SSHAT and CDR2 FNYEAQ (reference sequence). The CDR3 is 15 residues long. The V gene end was trimmed by 5 bases and the J gene end by 2 bases; junction bases not matched to a gene: 5.

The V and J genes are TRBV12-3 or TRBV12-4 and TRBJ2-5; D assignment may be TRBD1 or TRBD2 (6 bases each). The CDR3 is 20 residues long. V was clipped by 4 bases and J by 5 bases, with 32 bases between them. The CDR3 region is CASSSQWGFWGADTGETQYF. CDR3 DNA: TGTGCCAGCAGTTCTCAGTGGGGGTTCTGGGGGGCGGATACAGGGGAGACCCAGTACTTC.

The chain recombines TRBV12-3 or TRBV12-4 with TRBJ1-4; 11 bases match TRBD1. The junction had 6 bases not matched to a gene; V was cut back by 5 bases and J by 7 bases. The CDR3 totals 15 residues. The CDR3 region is CASSPRTGGGEKLFF. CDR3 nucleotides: TGTGCCAGCAGTCCAAGGACAGGGGGCGGTGAAAAACTGTTTTTT.

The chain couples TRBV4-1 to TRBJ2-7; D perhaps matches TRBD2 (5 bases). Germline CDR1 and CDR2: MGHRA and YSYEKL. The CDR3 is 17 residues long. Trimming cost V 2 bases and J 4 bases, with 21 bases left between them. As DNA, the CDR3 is TGCGCCAGCAGCCAAAGACCGGACGGGAAGAGTCGTTACGAGCAGTACTTC. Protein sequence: CASSQRPDGKSRYEQYF.

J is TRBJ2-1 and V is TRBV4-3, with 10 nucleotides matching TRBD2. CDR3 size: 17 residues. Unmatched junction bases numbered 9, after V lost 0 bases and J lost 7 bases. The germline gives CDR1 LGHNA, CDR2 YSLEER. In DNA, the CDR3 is TGCGCCAGCAGCCAAGATCGGCTAGCGGGAGTCGGGAATGAGCAGTTCTTC. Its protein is CASSQDRLAGVGNEQFF.

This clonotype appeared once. The CDR3 region is CASSSHPRGGYNEQFF. The CDR3 DNA reads as TGTGCCAGTAGTTCACACCCTCGGGGCGGCTACAATGAGCAGTTCTTC. The rearrangement uses TRBV19 and TRBJ2-1; D possibly uses TRBD1 or TRBD2 (5 bases each). Germline V gene sequence: CDR1 LNHDA, CDR2 SQIVND (reference sequence). This CDR3 has 16 residues. Deletions cut 5 bases from V and 3 bases from J, with 17 bases between.

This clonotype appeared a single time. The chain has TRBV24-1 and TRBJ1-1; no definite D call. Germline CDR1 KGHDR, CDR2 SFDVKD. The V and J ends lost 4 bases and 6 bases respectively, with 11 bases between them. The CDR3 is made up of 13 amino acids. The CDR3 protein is CATSDFLGSEAFF. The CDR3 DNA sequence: TGTGCCACCAGTGACTTTCTGGGATCTGAAGCTTTCTTT.

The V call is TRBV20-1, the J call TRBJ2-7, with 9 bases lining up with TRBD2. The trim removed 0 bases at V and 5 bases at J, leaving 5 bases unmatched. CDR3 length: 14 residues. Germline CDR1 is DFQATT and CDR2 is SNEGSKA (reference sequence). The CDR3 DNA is TGCAGTGCTAGAGATCCTAGCGGGATCAACGAGCAGTACTTC. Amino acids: CSARDPSGINEQYF.

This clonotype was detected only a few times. This CDR3 reads CAIGPFGGETQYF. CDR3 nucleotides: TGTGCCATCGGACCGTTCGGGGGTGAGACCCAGTACTTC. The genes are TRBV10-3 and TRBJ2-5; a possible D gene is TRBD2 (6 bases). This CDR3 spans 13 amino acids. CDR1 and CDR2 (germline): ENHRY, SYGVKD. The germline V and J ends were trimmed by 8 bases and 5 bases, with 15 bases remaining between them.

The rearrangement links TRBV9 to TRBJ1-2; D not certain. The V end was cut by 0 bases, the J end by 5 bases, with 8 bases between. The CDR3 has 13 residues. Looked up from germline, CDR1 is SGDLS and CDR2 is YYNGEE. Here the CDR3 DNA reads TGTGCCAGCAGCGTAGACGCGGGGTATGGCTACACCTTC. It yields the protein CASSVDAGYGYTF.

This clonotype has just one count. The DNA for the CDR3 is TGTGCCATCAGTGGGCCGGGGACAGCAAATTCACCCCTCCACTTT. It specifies CAISGPGTANSPLHF. The V and J genes are TRBV10-3 and TRBJ1-6, with 7 bases lining up with TRBD1. CDR3 length: 15 residues. From germline, CDR1 is ENHRY and CDR2 SYGVKD. The V gene end was trimmed by 4 bases and the J gene end by 7 bases; junction bases not matched to a gene: 7.

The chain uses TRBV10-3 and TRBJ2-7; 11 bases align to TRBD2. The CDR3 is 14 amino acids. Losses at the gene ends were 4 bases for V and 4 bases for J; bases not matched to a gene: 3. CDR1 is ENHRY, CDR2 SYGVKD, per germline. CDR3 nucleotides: TGTGCCATCAGTGTGGTAGCGGGAGGGTACGAGCAGTACTTC. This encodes CAISVVAGGYEQYF.

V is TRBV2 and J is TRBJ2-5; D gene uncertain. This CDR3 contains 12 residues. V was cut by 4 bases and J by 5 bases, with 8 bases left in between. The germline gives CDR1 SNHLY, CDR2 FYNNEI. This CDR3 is CASSGVLETQYF. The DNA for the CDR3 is TGTGCCAGCAGTGGCGTTTTGGAGACCCAGTACTTC.

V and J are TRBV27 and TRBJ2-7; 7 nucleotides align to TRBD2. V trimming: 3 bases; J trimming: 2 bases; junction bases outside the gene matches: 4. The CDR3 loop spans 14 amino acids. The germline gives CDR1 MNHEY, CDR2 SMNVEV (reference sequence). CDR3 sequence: CASSFTGGAYEQYF. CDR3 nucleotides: TGTGCCAGCAGTTTTACGGGAGGAGCCTACGAGCAGTACTTC.

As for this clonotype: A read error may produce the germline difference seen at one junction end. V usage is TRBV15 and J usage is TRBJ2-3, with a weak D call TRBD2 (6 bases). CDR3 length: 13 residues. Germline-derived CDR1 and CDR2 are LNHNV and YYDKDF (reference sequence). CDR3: CATIRGLAGTQYF. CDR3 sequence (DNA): TGTGCCACCATCAGAGGATTGGCGGGGACGCAGTATTTT. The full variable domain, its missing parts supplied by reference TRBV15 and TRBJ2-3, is DAMVIQNPRYQVTQFGKPVTLSCSQTLNHNVMYWYQQKSSQAPKLLFHYYDKDFNNEADTPDNFQSRRPNTSFCFLDIRSPGLGDTAMYLCATIRGLAGTQYFGPGTRLTVL.

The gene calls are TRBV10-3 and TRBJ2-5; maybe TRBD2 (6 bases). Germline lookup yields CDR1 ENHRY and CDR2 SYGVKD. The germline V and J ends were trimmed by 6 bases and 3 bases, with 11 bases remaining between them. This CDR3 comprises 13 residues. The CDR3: CAIRAVAEETQYF. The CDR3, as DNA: TGTGCCATCAGGGCTGTAGCGGAAGAGACCCAGTACTTC.

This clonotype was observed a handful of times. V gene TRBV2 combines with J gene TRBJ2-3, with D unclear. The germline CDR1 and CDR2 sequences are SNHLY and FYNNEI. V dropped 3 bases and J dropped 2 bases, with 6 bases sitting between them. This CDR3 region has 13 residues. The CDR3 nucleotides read TGTGCCAGCAGTGAGTTCCCCACAGATACGCAGTATTTT. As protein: CASSEFPTDTQYF.

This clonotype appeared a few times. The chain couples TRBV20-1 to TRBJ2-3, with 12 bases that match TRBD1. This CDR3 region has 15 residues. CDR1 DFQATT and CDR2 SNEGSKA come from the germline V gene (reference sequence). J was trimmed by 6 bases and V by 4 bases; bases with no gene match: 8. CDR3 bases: TGCAGTGCTACCGGGACAGGGGGCGCGATCGATACGCAGTATTTT. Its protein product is CSATGTGGAIDTQYF.

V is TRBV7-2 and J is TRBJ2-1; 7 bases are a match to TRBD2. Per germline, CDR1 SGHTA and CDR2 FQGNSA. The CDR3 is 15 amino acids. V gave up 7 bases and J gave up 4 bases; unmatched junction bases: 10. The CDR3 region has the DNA TGTGCCAGCACCCCGGACGGGGGGATTTACAATGAGCAGTTCTTC. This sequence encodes CASTPDGGIYNEQFF.

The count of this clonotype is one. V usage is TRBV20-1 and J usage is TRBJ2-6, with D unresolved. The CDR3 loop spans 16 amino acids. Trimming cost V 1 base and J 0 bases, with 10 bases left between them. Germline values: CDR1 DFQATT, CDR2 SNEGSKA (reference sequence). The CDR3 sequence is CSARVLKASGANVLTF. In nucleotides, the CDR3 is TGCAGTGCTAGAGTTCTGAAGGCCTCTGGGGCCAACGTCCTGACTTTC.

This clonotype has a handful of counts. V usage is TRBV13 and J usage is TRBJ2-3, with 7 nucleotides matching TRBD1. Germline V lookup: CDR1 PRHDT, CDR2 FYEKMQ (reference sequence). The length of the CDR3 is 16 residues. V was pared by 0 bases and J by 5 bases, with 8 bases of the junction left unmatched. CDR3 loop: CASSLGPDRVEDTQYF. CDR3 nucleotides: TGTGCCAGCAGCTTAGGCCCTGACAGGGTCGAAGATACGCAGTATTTT.

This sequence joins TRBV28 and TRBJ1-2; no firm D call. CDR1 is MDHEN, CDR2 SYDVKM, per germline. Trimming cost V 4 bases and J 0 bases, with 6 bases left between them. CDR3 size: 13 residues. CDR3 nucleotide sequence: TGTGCCAGCAGTTGGGATGCTAACTATGGCTACACCTTC. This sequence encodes CASSWDANYGYTF.

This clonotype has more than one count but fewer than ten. In DNA, the CDR3 is TGCAGTGCTCAAGACAGGGGGCATGGCTACACCTTC. It translates to CSAQDRGHGYTF. The genes are TRBV20-1 and TRBJ1-2, with TRBD1 matching 10 bases. Per germline, CDR1 DFQATT and CDR2 SNEGSKA (reference sequence). The CDR3 consists of 12 residues. V lost 5 bases to trimming and J lost 6 bases; unmatched junction nucleotides: 3.

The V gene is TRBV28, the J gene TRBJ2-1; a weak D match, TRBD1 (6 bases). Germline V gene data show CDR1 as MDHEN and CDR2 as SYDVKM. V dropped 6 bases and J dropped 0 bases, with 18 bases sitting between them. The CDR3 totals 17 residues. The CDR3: CASSPGISRGSYNEQFF. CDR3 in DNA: TGTGCCAGCAGCCCCGGGATTAGCAGGGGCTCCTACAATGAGCAGTTCTTC.